This T cell receptor beta chain originates from a study of T cells in tumors after PD-1 blockade. V gave up 9 bases and J gave up 8 bases, with 7 bases separating them. This CDR3 contains 10 residues. Repertoires were generated with immunoSEQ multiplex PCR, while TCRdb's copy carries only in-frame clones and drops some. The sample shows 55,000 to 70,000 clones, roughly 77% of them seen only once. This clone was seen more than once but under ten times. The chain has TRBV6-7 and TRBJ1-4; D not resolved. TRBV6-7 is designated an ORF whose function remains uncertain. Sequencing was performed on PBMCs, taken before anti-PD-1 treatment. The receptor was derived from a human donor with basal cell carcinoma. The DNA of the CDR3 is TGTGCCAGTCGGTGGGAAAAACTGTTTTTT. Encoded protein: CASRWEKLFF.